The 23 T cell receptor beta chains below come from one sample, sequenced in a study of OX40 agonist ivuxolimab in advanced cancers. The repertoire was sequenced with immunoSEQ multiplex PCR; TCRdb's copy has only in-frame clones and lacks some. The data contain roughly 46,000 clones, approximately 90% of them singletons. The sample here was CD4+ or CD8+ T cells sorted from blood, taken in a trial of the OX40 agonist ivuxolimab. All receptors come from an adult with an advanced solid tumor such as melanoma, head and neck, liver or kidney cancer.

CDR3 protein: CASSYSENTGELFF. The CDR3 DNA sequence: TGTGCCAGCAGTTACTCGGAGAACACCGGGGAGCTGTTTTTT. The chain combines TRBV6-5 with TRBJ2-2, with D unclear. With 0 bases removed from V and 1 base from J, the gap between germline ends came to 3 bases. The CDR3 sequence is 14 residues long. Germline CDR1 is MNHEY and CDR2 is SVGAGI.

V usage is TRBV7-3 and J usage is TRBJ2-1; 8 bases line up with TRBD1. There are 15 residues in the CDR3. In germline, CDR1 is SGHTA, CDR2 FQGTGA. V gave up 3 bases and J gave up 4 bases; unmatched junction bases: 5. CDR3 region: CASSFDRGRYNEQFF. The CDR3 bases are TGTGCCAGCAGCTTCGACAGGGGAAGGTACAATGAGCAGTTCTTC.

The genes are TRBV10-1 and TRBJ2-1; 12 bases match TRBD1. The CDR3 loop spans 16 amino acids. Losses at the gene ends were 4 bases for V and 8 bases for J; bases not matched to a gene: 9. In germline, CDR1 is WNHNN, CDR2 SYGVQD (reference sequence). The CDR3 bases are TGCGCCAGCAGTGTGTCGGCCGGGACAGGGGGCGATGAGCAGTTCTTC. Translation: CASSVSAGTGGDEQFF.

The chain employs TRBV11-2 and TRBJ2-1; D is uncertain. The V gene lost 1 base and the J gene lost 9 bases, with 4 bases spanning the gap. The CDR3 has 11 residues. CDR1 is SGHAT, CDR2 FQNNGV, per germline. CDR3 bases: TGTGCCAGCAGCTTAGCACCTGAGCAGTTCTTC. Its translation: CASSLAPEQFF.

The chain joins TRBV5-1 to TRBJ2-7; D remains unclear. The V gene's germline CDR1 is SGHRS and CDR2 YFSETQ. CDR3 size: 13 residues. The ends were cut back, 4 bases at V and 4 bases at J, with 12 bases in the middle. This chain's CDR3 is CASSELVGYEQYF. The CDR3 DNA is TGCGCCAGCAGCGAGTTGGTGGGGTACGAGCAGTACTTC.

This clone was seen a single time. It is likely a read error, because the conserved phenylalanine at the end of the CDR3 is missing. It is unclear where the CDR3 begins or ends on the DNA, so no DNA is shown, and the CDR3 is as TCRdb lists it. V is TRBV5-1 and J is TRBJ2-7; TRBD2, the D gene given by the table, was not confirmed from the DNA. The CDR3 has 12 amino acids, counting both end residues. Germline V gene sequence: CDR1 SGHRS, CDR2 YFSETQ. CDR3 in amino acids: CASSLGLTSGTC.

The V and J genes are TRBV14 and TRBJ1-4; D is ambiguous. This CDR3 spans 13 amino acids. The germline gives CDR1 SGHDN, CDR2 FVKESK. V lost 0 bases, J lost 8 bases, and 7 bases lay in between. The CDR3, as DNA: TGTGCCAGCAGCCAAGACGTCGCGGAAAAACTGTTTTTT. It encodes CASSQDVAEKLFF. Based on the CDR3 plus reference TRBV14 and TRBJ1-4, the full variable domain is EAGVTQFPSHSVIEKGQTVTLRCDPISGHDNLYWYRRVMGKEIKFLLHFVKESKQDESGMPNNRFLAERTGGTYSTLKVQPAELEDSGVYFCASSQDVAEKLFFGSGTQLSVL.

The chain combines TRBV9 with TRBJ2-7; weak D call: TRBD1 (5 bases). CDR1 is SGDLS, CDR2 YYNGEE, per germline. With 3 bases removed from V and 3 bases from J, the gap between germline ends came to 13 bases. This CDR3 has 14 residues. The CDR3: CASSGAPGNYEQYF. In DNA, the CDR3 is TGTGCCAGCAGCGGGGCACCAGGGAACTACGAGCAGTACTTC.

This clone appeared a few times. The chain recombines TRBV5-8 with TRBJ2-7; D unresolved. This CDR3 has 12 residues. The V gene's germline CDR1 is SGHTS and CDR2 YDEGEE. Trimming left V 4 bases short and J 1 base short, with 6 bases between. CDR3 coding DNA: TGTGCCAGCAGCCTTACATCCTACGAGCAGTACTTC. This translates into CASSLTSYEQYF.

The V gene is TRBV19, the J gene TRBJ2-7, with D hard to call. The length of the CDR3 is 13 residues. Trimming removed 2 bases at V and 1 base at J, with 6 bases between. Germline-derived CDR1 and CDR2 are LNHDA and SQIVND (reference sequence). DNA of the CDR3: TGTGCCAGTAGTATATTTGATTCCTACGAGCAGTACTTC. This gives the protein CASSIFDSYEQYF.

The chain recombines TRBV18 with TRBJ2-5; maybe TRBD1 (6 bases). The CDR3 covers 14 residues. Germline V gives CDR1 KGHSH, CDR2 LQKENI. The V gene lost 6 bases and the J gene lost 5 bases, with 16 bases spanning the gap. The CDR3 sequence: CASSQGHRAETQYF. The CDR3 nucleotides read TGTGCCAGCTCCCAAGGGCACAGGGCTGAGACCCAGTACTTC.

The chain couples TRBV2 to TRBJ2-4, with 7 bases identical to TRBD1. The germline V gene has CDR1 SNHLY and CDR2 FYNNEI. This CDR3 is built from 13 residues. V lost 5 bases and J lost 7; bases outside the gene matches: 5. The CDR3 is CASSRDSTNIQYF. CDR3 in DNA: TGTGCCAGCAGTAGGGACAGTACGAACATTCAGTACTTC.

This clone was found once. The rearrangement uses TRBV2 and TRBJ1-5, with D uncertain. Germline CDR1 reads SNHLY; CDR2 reads FYNNEI. The CDR3 is 9 residues long. V was cut by 11 bases and J by 8 bases, with 7 bases left in between. CDR3 sequence reads: CAPRKPQHF. DNA of the CDR3: TGTGCCCCTCGGAAGCCCCAGCATTTT.

The chain joins TRBV7-6 to TRBJ2-7; weak D call: TRBD2 (6 bases). Trimming took off 0 bases at V and 0 bases at J, with 9 bases between the two ends. The germline V gene has CDR1 SGHVS and CDR2 FNYEAQ. The CDR3 is 15 residues long. The CDR3 is CASSLAGGHSYEQYF. The CDR3 DNA sequence: TGTGCCAGCAGCTTAGCGGGAGGTCACTCCTACGAGCAGTACTTC.

The chain joins TRBV15 to TRBJ2-1; TRBD1 is a possible D gene (7 bases). The V and J ends lost 0 bases and 9 bases respectively, with 12 bases between them. Germline lookup yields CDR1 LNHNV and CDR2 YYDKDF (reference sequence). The CDR3 sequence is 14 residues long. The CDR3 coding sequence is TGTGCCACCAGCAGAGACCCAGGGGGGAGTGAGCAGTTCTTC. This encodes CATSRDPGGSEQFF.

The CDR3 region is CASSPSLTAYNEQFF. CDR3 coding DNA: TGTGCCAGCAGCCCCTCGCTGACAGCATACAATGAGCAGTTCTTC. The chain carries TRBV7-3 and TRBJ2-1; tentative D call: TRBD1 (5 bases). V was shortened by 5 bases and J by 4 bases, with 15 bases between the two germline ends. The CDR3 runs 15 residues. Germline V gene sequence: CDR1 SGHTA, CDR2 FQGTGA.

The CDR3, as DNA: TGTGCCAGTAGTATGTTACAGGGCCAAGATGGCTACACCTTC. It encodes CASSMLQGQDGYTF. J is TRBJ1-2 and V is TRBV19, with D possibly TRBD1 on 6 matching bases. In germline, CDR1 is LNHDA, CDR2 SQIVND (reference sequence). The length of the CDR3 is 14 residues. V shed 3 bases and J shed 6 bases, with 14 bases lying between them. Full variable domain (missing parts from reference TRBV19 and TRBJ1-2): DGGITQSPKYLFRKEGQNVTLSCEQNLNHDAMYWYRQDPGQGLRLIYYSQIVNDFQKGDIAEGYSVSREKKESFPLTVTSAQKNPTAFYLCASSMLQGQDGYTFGSGTRLTVV.

V gene TRBV7-9 combines with J gene TRBJ1-2; D is unresolved. Germline CDR1 is SEHNR and CDR2 is FQNEAQ (reference sequence). V was pared by 3 bases and J by 1 base, with 9 bases between. The CDR3 has 14 residues. CDR3 sequence: CASSFNSFNYGYTF. CDR3 DNA: TGTGCCAGCAGCTTCAACAGTTTTAACTATGGCTACACCTTC.

This clone was detected ten times or more. CDR3 protein: CASSLSTGGYTF. CDR3 nucleotides: TGTGCCAGCAGCTTATCGACAGGTGGCTACACCTTC. The V and J genes are TRBV7-9 and TRBJ1-2; D perhaps matches TRBD1 (6 bases). V shed 2 bases and J shed 7 bases, with 8 bases lying between them. The CDR3 covers 12 residues. In germline, CDR1 is SEHNR, CDR2 FQNEAQ (reference sequence).

In this sample, this clone is medium-sized (0.01 to 0.1%). This chain joins TRBV7-3 and TRBJ2-1; 7 bases agree with TRBD1. Germline lookup yields CDR1 SGHTA and CDR2 FQGTGA. Trimming took 4 bases from V and 8 from J; bases not matched to a gene: 5. The CDR3 extends over 13 amino acids. The CDR3: CASSSFQGDEQFF. The CDR3, as DNA: TGTGCCAGCAGCTCTTTCCAGGGGGATGAGCAGTTCTTC.

V is TRBV28 and J is TRBJ2-4; 9 nucleotides line up with TRBD2. Losses at the gene ends were 3 bases for V and 7 bases for J; bases not matched to a gene: 4. Germline CDR1 MDHEN, CDR2 SYDVKM. The CDR3 has 14 amino acids. The CDR3 DNA reads as TGTGCCAGCAGTTTGGGACTAGCTGTGAACATTCAGTACTTC. This codes for CASSLGLAVNIQYF.

The J gene is TRBJ1-5, the V gene TRBV18; 9 bases are a match to TRBD1. The CDR3 loop spans 15 amino acids. The V gene end was trimmed by 3 bases and the J gene end by 4 bases; junction bases not matched to a gene: 4. Germline-derived CDR1 and CDR2 are KGHSH and LQKENI. CDR3 coding DNA: TGTGCCAGCTCACCGTGGACAGGGGAGAATCAGCCCCAGCATTTT. Its translation is CASSPWTGENQPQHF. The full variable domain, its missing parts supplied by reference TRBV18 and TRBJ1-5, is NAGVMQNPRHLVRRRGQEARLRCSPMKGHSHVYWYRQLPEEGLKFMVYLQKENIIDESGMPKERFSAEFPKEGPSILRIQQVVRGDSAAYFCASSPWTGENQPQHFGDGTRLSIL.

The genes are TRBV2 and TRBJ2-5; 14 positions agree with TRBD2. The CDR3 sequence is 16 residues long. Germline V gene sequence: CDR1 SNHLY, CDR2 FYNNEI. With 5 bases clipped from V and 4 bases from J, the junction kept 6 bases outside the gene matches. CDR3 protein: CASSYGTSGRGETQYF. Here the CDR3 DNA reads TGTGCCAGCAGTTACGGGACTAGCGGGAGAGGAGAGACCCAGTACTTC.